These 10 T cell receptor beta chains originate from one sample sequenced in a study of blood T cell repertoires in COVID-19. Sequencing used immunoSEQ multiplex PCR; TCRdb keeps in-frame clones, though not all of them. The table records fewer than 350,000 clones, approximately 89% of them present only once. Sequencing input: peripheral blood. These receptors were collected from a woman in her sixties with COVID-19, enrolled during active disease.

Only a few counts were recorded for this clone. CDR3 sequence: CASSQDWRTENQPQHF. Written as DNA, the CDR3 is TGCGCCAGCAGCCAAGATTGGAGGACGGAGAATCAGCCCCAGCATTTT. The chain employs TRBV4-1 and TRBJ1-5, with unresolved D. This CDR3 has 16 amino acids. Trimming took off 0 bases at V and 4 bases at J, with 13 bases between the two ends. The germline V gene has CDR1 MGHRA and CDR2 YSYEKL.

V usage is TRBV9 and J usage is TRBJ2-1, with D possibly being TRBD1 (6 bases). The CDR3 length is 19 residues. Germline V gene data show CDR1 as SGDLS and CDR2 as YYNGEE. V was shortened by 3 bases and J by 1 base, with 23 bases between the two germline ends. The CDR3 spells CASSARPPTDSLSYNEQFF. DNA of the CDR3: TGTGCCAGCAGCGCCAGGCCGCCAACGGACAGCTTATCCTACAATGAGCAGTTCTTC.

The rearrangement links TRBV6-5 to TRBJ2-7, with 7 positions matching TRBD1. Germline values: CDR1 MNHEY, CDR2 SVGAGI. V lost 6 bases and J lost 4; bases outside the gene matches: 12. The CDR3 contains 15 residues. CDR3 coding DNA: TGTGCCAGCAGCCCGAGGGGGACAGTTATGTACGAGCAGTACTTC. Translated: CASSPRGTVMYEQYF.

J is TRBJ2-7 and V is TRBV9; 12 bases are a match to TRBD1. Germline CDR1 SGDLS, CDR2 YYNGEE. Trimming took 3 bases from V and 2 from J; bases not matched to a gene: 12. CDR3 length: 18 residues. This CDR3 is CASSERDRGRSNAYEQYF. DNA for the CDR3: TGTGCCAGCAGCGAGCGGGACAGGGGGCGATCAAATGCCTACGAGCAGTACTTC.

The gene calls are TRBV18 and TRBJ1-6; no firm D call. Germline CDR1 and CDR2: KGHSH and LQKENI. The germline V and J ends were trimmed by 2 bases and 7 bases, with 15 bases remaining between them. The CDR3 is 16 amino acids. The CDR3 nucleotides read TGTGCCAGCTCACCAGGGAAGGGTTCGGGGAATTCACCCCTCCACTTT. Amino acids: CASSPGKGSGNSPLHF.

V is TRBV29-1 and J is TRBJ1-2; a possible D gene is TRBD1 (5 bases). Per the germline V gene, CDR1 is SQVTM and CDR2 is ANQGSEA. The CDR3 totals 13 residues. V lost 7 bases to trimming and J lost 0 bases, with 12 bases between them. This CDR3 reads CSAALGPNYGYTF. CDR3 nucleotide sequence: TGCAGCGCCGCCCTGGGGCCTAACTATGGCTACACCTTC.

The chain is built from TRBV21-1 and TRBJ2-4; the table's D gene call, TRBD2, was not cross checked with the DNA. TRBV21-1 is an annotated pseudogene. This CDR3 has 12 amino acids. The CDR3 nucleotides read TGTGCCAGCAGTCCGAGAGGTGGCATTCAGTACTTC. Translation: CASSPRGGIQYF.

This sequence joins TRBV19 and TRBJ2-3, with 9 bases fitting TRBD2. V lost 3 bases, J lost 2 bases, and 9 bases stayed unmatched. This CDR3 spans 17 amino acids. Germline V gives CDR1 LNHDA, CDR2 SQIVND (reference sequence). CDR3 DNA sequence: TGTGCCAGTAGTATGTTGGGTAGCGGGGGTCCCACAGATACGCAGTATTTT. This sequence encodes CASSMLGSGGPTDTQYF.

The J gene is TRBJ2-3, the V gene TRBV6-5; 7 nucleotides align to TRBD2. The V segment lost 6 bases and the J segment 6 bases; nucleotides outside the gene matches: 12. The CDR3 sequence is 15 residues long. In germline, CDR1 is MNHEY, CDR2 SVGAGI. CDR3 in DNA: TGTGCCAGCAGCAGGGACTATATTCCATCGGATACGCAGTATTTT. It codes for CASSRDYIPSDTQYF.

The chain carries TRBV9 and TRBJ2-3; 11 nucleotides line up with TRBD2. The CDR3 is 17 residues long. The J segment lost 2 bases and the V segment lost 3 bases, leaving 8 bases of the junction unmatched. CDR1 is SGDLS, CDR2 YYNGEE, per germline. CDR3 region: CASSATKTSGNTDTQYF. The DNA of the CDR3 is TGTGCCAGCAGCGCGACCAAGACTAGCGGGAACACAGATACGCAGTATTTT.